This entry is about one TCR beta chain. The record originates from a study of T cell responses to AZD1222 COVID-19 vaccine. Clones were sequenced by immunoSEQ multiplex PCR, and TCRdb holds only the in-frame ones, with some missing. The sample lists about 100,000 clones; around nine tenths were seen once. The germline gives CDR1 MNHNY, CDR2 SVGAGI (reference sequence). V lost 5 bases, J lost 3 bases, and 4 bases stayed unmatched. CDR3 size: 14 residues. Source: peripheral blood, taken on day 0 of AZD1222 vaccination. The source of this sequence is an adult in good health. This sequence joins TRBV6-6 and TRBJ1-3; 7 nucleotides match TRBD1. CDR3 sequence reads: CASSDREGGNTIYF. In DNA form, the CDR3 reads TGTGCCAGCAGTGACAGGGAAGGTGGAAACACCATATATTTT.